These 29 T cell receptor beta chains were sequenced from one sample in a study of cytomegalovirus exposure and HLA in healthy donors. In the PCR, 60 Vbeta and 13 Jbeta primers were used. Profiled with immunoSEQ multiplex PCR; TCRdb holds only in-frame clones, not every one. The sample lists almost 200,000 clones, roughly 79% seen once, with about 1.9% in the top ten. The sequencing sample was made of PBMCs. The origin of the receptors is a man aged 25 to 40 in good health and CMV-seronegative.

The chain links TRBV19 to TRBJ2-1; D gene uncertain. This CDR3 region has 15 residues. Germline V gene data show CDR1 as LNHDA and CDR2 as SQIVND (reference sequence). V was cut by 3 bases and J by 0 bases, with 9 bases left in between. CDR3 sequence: CASSMLKSSYNEQFF. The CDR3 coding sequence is TGTGCCAGTAGTATGCTGAAGAGCTCCTACAATGAGCAGTTCTTC.

DNA for the CDR3: TGCGCCAGCAGTCGGGACAGTTCGAACACCGGGGAGCTGTTTTTT. This encodes CASSRDSSNTGELFF. The chain has TRBV10-1 and TRBJ2-2, with 7 bases aligning to TRBD1. Germline lookup yields CDR1 WNHNN and CDR2 SYGVQD (reference sequence). With 5 bases clipped from V and 0 bases from J, the junction kept 3 bases outside the gene matches. The CDR3 extends over 15 amino acids.

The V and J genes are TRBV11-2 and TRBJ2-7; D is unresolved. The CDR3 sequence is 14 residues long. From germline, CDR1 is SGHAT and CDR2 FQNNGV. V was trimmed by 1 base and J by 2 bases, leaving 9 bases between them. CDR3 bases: TGTGCCAGCAGCTTAGGCAGAATGACCTACGAGCAGTACTTC. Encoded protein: CASSLGRMTYEQYF. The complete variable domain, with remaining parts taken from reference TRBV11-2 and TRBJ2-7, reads EAGVAQSPRYKIIEKRQSVAFWCNPISGHATLYWYQQILGQGPKLLIQFQNNGVVDDSQLPKDRFSAERLKGVDSTLKIQPAKLEDSAVYLCASSLGRMTYEQYFGPGTRLTVT.

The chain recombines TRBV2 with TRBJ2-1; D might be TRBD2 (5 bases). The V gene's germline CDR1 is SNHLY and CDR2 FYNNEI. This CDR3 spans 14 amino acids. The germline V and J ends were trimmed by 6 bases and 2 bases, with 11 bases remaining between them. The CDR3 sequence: CASSQSGTYNEQFF. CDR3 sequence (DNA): TGTGCCAGCAGCCAGAGCGGAACCTACAATGAGCAGTTCTTC.

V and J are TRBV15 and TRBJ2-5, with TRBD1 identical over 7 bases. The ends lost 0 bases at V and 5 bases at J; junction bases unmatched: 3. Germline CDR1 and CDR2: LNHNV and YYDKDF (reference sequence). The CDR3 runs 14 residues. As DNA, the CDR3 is TGTGCCACCAGCAGAGATATCAGGGGGGAGACCCAGTACTTC. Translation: CATSRDIRGETQYF.

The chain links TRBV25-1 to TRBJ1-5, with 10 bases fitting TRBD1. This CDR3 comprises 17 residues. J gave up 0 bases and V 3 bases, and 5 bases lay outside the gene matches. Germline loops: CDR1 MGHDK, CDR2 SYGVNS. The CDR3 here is CASSDGTGEYSNQPQHF. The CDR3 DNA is TGTGCCAGCAGTGACGGGACAGGGGAGTATAGCAATCAGCCCCAGCATTTT.

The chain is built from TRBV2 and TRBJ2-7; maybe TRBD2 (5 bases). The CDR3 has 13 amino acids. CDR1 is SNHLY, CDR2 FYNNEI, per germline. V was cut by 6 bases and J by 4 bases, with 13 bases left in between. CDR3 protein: CASSSGFGYEQYF. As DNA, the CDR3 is TGTGCCAGCAGCTCGGGGTTTGGGTACGAGCAGTACTTC.

CDR3 sequence reads: CASSLVQQETQYF. The CDR3 nucleotides are TGTGCCAGCAGCTTGGTGCAGCAAGAGACCCAGTACTTC. The genes are TRBV5-6 and TRBJ2-5; D gene uncertain. Trimming pared 0 bases from V and 2 bases from J, leaving 5 bases between. CDR1 is SGHDT and CDR2 is YYEEEE in the germline V gene. The CDR3 consists of 13 residues. Filled out from reference TRBV5-6 and TRBJ2-5, the complete variable domain reads DAGVTQSPTHLIKTRGQQVTLRCSPKSGHDTVSWYQQALGQGPQFIFQYYEEEERQRGNFPDRFSGHQFPNYSSELNVNALLLGDSALYLCASSLVQQETQYFGPGTRLLVL.

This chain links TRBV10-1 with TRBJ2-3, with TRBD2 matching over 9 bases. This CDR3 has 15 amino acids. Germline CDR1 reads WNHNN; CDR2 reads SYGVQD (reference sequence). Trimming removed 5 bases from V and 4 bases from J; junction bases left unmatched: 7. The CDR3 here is CASSLAGGEADTQYF. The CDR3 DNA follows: TGCGCCAGCAGTCTTGCGGGAGGGGAGGCAGATACGCAGTATTTT.

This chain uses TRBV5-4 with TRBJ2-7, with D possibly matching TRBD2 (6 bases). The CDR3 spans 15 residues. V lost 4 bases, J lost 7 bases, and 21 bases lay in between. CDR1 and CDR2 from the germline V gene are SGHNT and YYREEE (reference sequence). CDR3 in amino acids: CASSRPVAGFGEQYF. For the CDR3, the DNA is TGTGCCAGCAGCCGCCCCGTTGCGGGGTTCGGGGAGCAGTACTTC.

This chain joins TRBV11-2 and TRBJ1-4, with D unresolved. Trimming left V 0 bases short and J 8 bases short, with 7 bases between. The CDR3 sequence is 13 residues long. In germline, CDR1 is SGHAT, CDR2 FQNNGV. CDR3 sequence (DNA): TGTGCCAGCAGCTTAGAACCCGAGGAAAAACTGTTTTTT. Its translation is CASSLEPEEKLFF.

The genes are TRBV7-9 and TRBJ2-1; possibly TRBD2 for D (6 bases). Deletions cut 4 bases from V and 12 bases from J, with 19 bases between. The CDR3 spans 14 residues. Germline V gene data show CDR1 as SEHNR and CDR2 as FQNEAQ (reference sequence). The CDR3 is CASSSTYDGLRQFF. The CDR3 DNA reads TGTGCCAGCAGCTCAACCTACGACGGACTAAGGCAGTTCTTC.

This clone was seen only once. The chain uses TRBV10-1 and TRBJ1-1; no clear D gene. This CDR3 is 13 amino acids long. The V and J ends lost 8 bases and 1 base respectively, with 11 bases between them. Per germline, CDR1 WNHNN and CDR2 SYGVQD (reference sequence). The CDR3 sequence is CASRRAANTEAFF. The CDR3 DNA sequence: TGCGCCAGCCGGAGGGCCGCGAACACTGAAGCTTTCTTT.

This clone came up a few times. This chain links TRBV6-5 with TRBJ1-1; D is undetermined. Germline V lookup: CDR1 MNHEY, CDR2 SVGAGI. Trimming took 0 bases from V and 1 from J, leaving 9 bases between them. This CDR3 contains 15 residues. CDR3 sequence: CASSYSGNTNTEAFF. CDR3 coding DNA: TGTGCCAGCAGTTACTCGGGCAATACGAACACTGAAGCTTTCTTT.

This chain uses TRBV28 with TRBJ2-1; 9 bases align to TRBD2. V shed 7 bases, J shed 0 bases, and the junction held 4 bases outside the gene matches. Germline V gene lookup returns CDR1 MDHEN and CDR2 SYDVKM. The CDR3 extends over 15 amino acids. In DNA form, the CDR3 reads TGTGCCAGCAAAAAAGCGGGGGGCTCCTACAATGAGCAGTTCTTC. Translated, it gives CASKKAGGSYNEQFF.

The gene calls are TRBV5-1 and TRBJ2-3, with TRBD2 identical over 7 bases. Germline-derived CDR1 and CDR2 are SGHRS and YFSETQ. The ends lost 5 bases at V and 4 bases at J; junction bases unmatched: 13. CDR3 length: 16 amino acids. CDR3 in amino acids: CASSPWTRHSPDTQYF. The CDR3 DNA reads TGCGCCAGCAGTCCTTGGACTAGGCACTCCCCAGATACGCAGTATTTT.

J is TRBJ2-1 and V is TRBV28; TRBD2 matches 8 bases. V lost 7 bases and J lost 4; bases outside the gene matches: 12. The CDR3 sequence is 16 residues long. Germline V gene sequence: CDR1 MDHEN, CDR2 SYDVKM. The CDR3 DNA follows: TGTGCCAGCACCTTGGGGCTAGCGGGCCTTTACAATGAGCAGTTCTTC. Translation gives CASTLGLAGLYNEQFF.

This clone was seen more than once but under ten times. The CDR3: CASSHPGQGEDTQYF. Written as DNA, the CDR3 is TGTGCCAGTAGTCATCCGGGACAGGGCGAAGATACGCAGTATTTT. This chain connects TRBV19 to TRBJ2-3; 9 positions match TRBD1. The CDR3 extends over 15 amino acids. The V gene's germline CDR1 is LNHDA and CDR2 SQIVND (reference sequence). With 5 bases clipped from V and 5 bases from J, the junction kept 8 bases outside the gene matches. Supplemented by reference TRBV19 and TRBJ2-3, the full variable domain reads DGGITQSPKYLFRKEGQNVTLSCEQNLNHDAMYWYRQDPGQGLRLIYYSQIVNDFQKGDIAEGYSVSREKKESFPLTVTSAQKNPTAFYLCASSHPGQGEDTQYFGPGTRLTVL.

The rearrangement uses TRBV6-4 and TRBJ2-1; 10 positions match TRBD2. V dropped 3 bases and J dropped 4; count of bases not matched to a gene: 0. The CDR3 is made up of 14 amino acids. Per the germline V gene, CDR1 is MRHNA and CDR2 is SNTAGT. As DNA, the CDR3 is TGTGCCAGCAGTGAACTAGCGGGGTACAATGAGCAGTTCTTC. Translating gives CASSELAGYNEQFF.

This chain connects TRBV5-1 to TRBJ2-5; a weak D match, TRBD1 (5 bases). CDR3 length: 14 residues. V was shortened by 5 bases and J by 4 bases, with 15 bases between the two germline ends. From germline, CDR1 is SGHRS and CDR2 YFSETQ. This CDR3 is CASSISGRAETQYF. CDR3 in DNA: TGCGCCAGCAGTATTAGTGGCAGGGCAGAGACCCAGTACTTC.

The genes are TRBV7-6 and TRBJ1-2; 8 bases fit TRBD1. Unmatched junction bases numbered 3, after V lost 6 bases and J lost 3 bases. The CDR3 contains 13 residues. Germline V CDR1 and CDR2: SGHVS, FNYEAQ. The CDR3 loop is CASSPGGDYGYTF. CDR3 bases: TGTGCCAGCAGTCCAGGGGGCGACTATGGCTACACCTTC.

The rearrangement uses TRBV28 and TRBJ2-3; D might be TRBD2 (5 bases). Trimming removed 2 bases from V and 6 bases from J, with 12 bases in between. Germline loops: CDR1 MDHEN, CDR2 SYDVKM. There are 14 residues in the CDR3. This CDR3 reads CASSLVGVLDTQYF. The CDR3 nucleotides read TGTGCCAGCAGTTTAGTGGGAGTATTGGATACGCAGTATTTT.

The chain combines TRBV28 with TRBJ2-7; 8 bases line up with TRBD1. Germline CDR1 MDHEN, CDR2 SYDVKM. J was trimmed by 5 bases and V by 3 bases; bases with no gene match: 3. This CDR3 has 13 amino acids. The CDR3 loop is CASSLGQADEQYF. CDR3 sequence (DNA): TGTGCCAGCAGTTTGGGACAGGCGGACGAGCAGTACTTC.

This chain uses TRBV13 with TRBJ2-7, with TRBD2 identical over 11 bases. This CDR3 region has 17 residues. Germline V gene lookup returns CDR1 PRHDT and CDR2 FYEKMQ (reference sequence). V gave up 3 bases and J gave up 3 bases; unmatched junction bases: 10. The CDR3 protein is CASSFGLLAGENYEQYF. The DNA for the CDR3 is TGTGCCAGCAGCTTTGGGCTACTAGCGGGAGAGAACTACGAGCAGTACTTC.

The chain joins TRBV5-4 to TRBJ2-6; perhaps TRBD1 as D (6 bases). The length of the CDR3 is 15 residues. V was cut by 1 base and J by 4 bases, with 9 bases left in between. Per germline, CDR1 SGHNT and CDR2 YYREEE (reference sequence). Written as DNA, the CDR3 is TGTGCCAGCAGCTTGACAGGGACCGGGGCCAACGTCCTGACTTTC. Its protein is CASSLTGTGANVLTF.

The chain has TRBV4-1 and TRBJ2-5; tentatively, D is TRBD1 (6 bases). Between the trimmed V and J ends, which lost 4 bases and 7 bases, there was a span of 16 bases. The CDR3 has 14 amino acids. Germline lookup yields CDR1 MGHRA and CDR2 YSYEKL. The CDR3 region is CASSLRTVDVTQYF. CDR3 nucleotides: TGCGCCAGCAGCCTACGGACAGTTGATGTGACCCAGTACTTC.

The CDR3 region is CAWSLSGSYEQYF. CDR3 DNA sequence: TGTGCCTGGAGTCTTAGCGGGAGTTACGAGCAGTACTTC. The chain recombines TRBV30 with TRBJ2-7; 9 nucleotides match TRBD2. This CDR3 has 13 residues. J lost 4 bases, V lost 2 bases, and 3 bases had no gene match. The germline CDR1 and CDR2 sequences are GTSNPN and SVGIG (reference sequence).

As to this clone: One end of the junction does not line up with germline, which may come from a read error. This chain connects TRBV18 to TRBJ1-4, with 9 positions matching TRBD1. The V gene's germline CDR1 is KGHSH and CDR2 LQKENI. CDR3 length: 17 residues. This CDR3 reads CASSTPTGTGKTEKLFF. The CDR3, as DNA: TGTGCCAGCTCAACACCAACCGGGACAGGGAAGACTGAAAAACTGTTTTTT.

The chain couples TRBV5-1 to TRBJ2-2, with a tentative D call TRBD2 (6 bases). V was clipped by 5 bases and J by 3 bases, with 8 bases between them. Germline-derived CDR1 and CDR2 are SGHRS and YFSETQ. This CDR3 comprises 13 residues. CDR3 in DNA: TGCGCCAGCAGGGGGGAGGACACCGGGGAGCTGTTTTTT. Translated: CASRGEDTGELFF.